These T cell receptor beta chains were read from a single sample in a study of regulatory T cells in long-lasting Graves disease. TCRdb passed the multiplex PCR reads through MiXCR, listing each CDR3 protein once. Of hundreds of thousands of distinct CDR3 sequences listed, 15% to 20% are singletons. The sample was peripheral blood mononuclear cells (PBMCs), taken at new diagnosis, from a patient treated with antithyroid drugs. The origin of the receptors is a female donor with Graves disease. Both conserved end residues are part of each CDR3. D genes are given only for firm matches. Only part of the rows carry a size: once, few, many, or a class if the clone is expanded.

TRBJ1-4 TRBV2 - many CASSELEKLFF TGTGCCAGCAGTGAACTTGAAAAACTGTTTTTT
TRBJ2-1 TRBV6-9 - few CASSYGGGYNEQFF TGTGCCAGCAGTTACGGCGGCGGTTACAATGAGCAGTTCTTC
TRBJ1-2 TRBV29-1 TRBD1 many CSVRRDSDGYTF TGCAGCGTTAGGAGGGACAGTGATGGCTACACCTTC
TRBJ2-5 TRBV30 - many CAWSVGLAKYQETQYF TGTGCCTGGAGTGTAGGCCTAGCGAAGTACCAAGAGACCCAGTACTTC
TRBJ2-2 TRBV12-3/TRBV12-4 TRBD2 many CASSFRGGTNGELFF TGTGCCAGCAGTTTTCGGGGGGGAACCAACGGGGAGCTGTTTTTT
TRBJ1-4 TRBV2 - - CASSEFGARDEKLFF TGTGCCAGCAGTGAATTCGGGGCTCGGGATGAAAAACTGTTTTTT
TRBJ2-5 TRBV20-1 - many CSAILGETQYF TGCAGTGCTATTCTGGGGGAGACCCAGTACTTC
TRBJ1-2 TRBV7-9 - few CASSLDGRGHGYTF TGTGCCAGCAGCTTAGACGGCAGGGGACATGGCTACACCTTC
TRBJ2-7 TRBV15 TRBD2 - CATSSGSGSGNEQYF TGTGCCACCAGCAGCGGTAGCGGGAGTGGCAACGAGCAGTACTTC
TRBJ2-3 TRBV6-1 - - CASSESSGADTQYF TGTGCCAGCAGTGAATCGAGCGGCGCAGATACGCAGTATTTT
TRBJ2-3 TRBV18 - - CASSPTKEDTQYF TGTGCCAGCTCACCCACCAAGGAGGATACGCAGTATTTT
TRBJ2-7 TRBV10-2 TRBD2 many CASSELASGRREQYF TGCGCCAGCAGTGAGTTGGCTAGCGGGAGGCGGGAGCAGTACTTC
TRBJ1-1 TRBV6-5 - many CASSYTGNTEAFF TGTGCCAGCAGTTACACAGGTAACACTGAAGCTTTCTTT
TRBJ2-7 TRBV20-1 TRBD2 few CSALSGTSGRLYF TGCAGTGCTTTGTCCGGGACTAGCGGCCGCCTGTACTTC
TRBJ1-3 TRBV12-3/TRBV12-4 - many CASSKRGSSGNTIYF TGTGCCAGCAGTAAGAGAGGATCCTCTGGAAACACCATATATTTT
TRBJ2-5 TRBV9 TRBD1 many CASSVTGAYQETQYF TGTGCCAGCAGCGTGACAGGGGCCTACCAAGAGACCCAGTACTTC
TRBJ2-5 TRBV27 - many CASSLRGRGETQYF TGTGCCAGCAGTTTGCGGGGGCGCGGAGAGACCCAGTACTTC
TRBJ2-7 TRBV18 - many CASSPLQGGYEQYF TGTGCCAGCTCGCCACTCCAAGGTGGCTACGAGCAGTACTTC
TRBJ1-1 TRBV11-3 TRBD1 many CASSHSSQGEAFF TGTGCCAGCAGCCACTCCTCACAGGGGGAAGCTTTCTTT
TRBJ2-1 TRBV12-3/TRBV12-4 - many CASSPRDSPDFF TGTGCCAGCAGTCCTCGGGACTCCCCAGACTTCTTC
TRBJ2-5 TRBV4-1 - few CASSPEGEGLGETQYF TGCGCCAGCAGCCCAGAGGGGGAGGGCCTAGGAGAGACCCAGTACTTC
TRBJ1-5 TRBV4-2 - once CASSQDPGQSNQPQHF TGTGCCAGCAGCCAAGACCCAGGGCAATCCAATCAGCCCCAGCATTTT
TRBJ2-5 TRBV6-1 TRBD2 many CASSHQRERAETQYF TGTGCCAGCAGTCATCAGCGGGAGAGAGCGGAGACCCAGTACTTC
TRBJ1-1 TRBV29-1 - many CSVNNGWGDAEAFF TGCAGCGTTAACAACGGGTGGGGAGACGCTGAAGCTTTCTTT
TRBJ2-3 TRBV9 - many CASSSRREADTQYF TGTGCCAGCAGCTCCAGAAGAGAGGCGGATACGCAGTATTTT
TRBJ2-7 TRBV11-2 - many CASGRDISYEQYF TGTGCCAGCGGCCGGGACATCTCCTACGAGCAGTACTTC
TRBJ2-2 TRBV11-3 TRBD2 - CASSQEVSGGPNTGELFF TGTGCCAGCAGCCAAGAGGTTTCGGGAGGGCCGAACACCGGGGAGCTGTTTTTT
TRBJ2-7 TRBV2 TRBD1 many CASSHRGYEQYF TGTGCCAGCAGTCACAGGGGCTACGAGCAGTACTTC
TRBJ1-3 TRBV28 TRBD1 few CASSYHRGNPSGNTIYF TGTGCCAGCAGTTATCACAGGGGGAACCCCTCTGGAAACACCATATATTTT
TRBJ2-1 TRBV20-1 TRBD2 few CVARAGGPDGYNEQFF TGCGTAGCTCGGGCGGGAGGGCCCGATGGATACAATGAGCAGTTCTTC
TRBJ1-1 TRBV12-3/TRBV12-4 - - CASSPGTVQAEAFF TGTGCCAGCAGTCCCGGGACCGTTCAGGCTGAAGCTTTCTTT
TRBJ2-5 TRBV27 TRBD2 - CASSSGLAATQETQYF TGTGCCAGCAGTTCGGGACTAGCGGCTACCCAAGAGACCCAGTACTTC
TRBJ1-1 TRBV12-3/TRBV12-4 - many CASSPLGAGMNTEAFF TGTGCCAGCAGTCCTCTGGGGGCTGGAATGAACACTGAAGCTTTCTTT
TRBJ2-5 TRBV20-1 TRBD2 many CSGIAGGRETQYF TGCAGTGGCATAGCGGGAGGGAGGGAGACCCAGTACTTC
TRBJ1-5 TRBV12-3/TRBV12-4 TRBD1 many CASSPTQTGIHSNQPQHF TGTGCCAGCAGTCCGACCCAGACAGGGATCCACAGCAATCAGCCCCAGCATTTT
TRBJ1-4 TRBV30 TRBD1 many CAWSDQTGPHTTNEKLFF TGTGCCTGGAGTGACCAGACAGGGCCCCACACAACTAATGAAAAACTGTTTTTT
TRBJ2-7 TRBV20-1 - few CSARESMDEQYF TGCAGTGCTAGAGAATCAATGGATGAGCAGTACTTC
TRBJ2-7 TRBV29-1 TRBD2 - CSVVTREGYEQYF TGCAGCGTTGTCACCAGGGAGGGCTACGAGCAGTACTTC
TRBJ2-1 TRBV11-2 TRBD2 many CASSFQASGSNEQFF TGTGCCAGCAGCTTTCAGGCTAGCGGGAGCAATGAGCAGTTCTTC
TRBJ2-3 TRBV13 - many CASSLVGRSTDTQYF TGTGCCAGCAGCTTAGTAGGAAGGAGCACAGATACGCAGTATTTT
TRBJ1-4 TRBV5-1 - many CASSLGLGSEKLFF TGCGCCAGCAGCTTGGGGCTAGGGAGTGAAAAACTGTTTTTT
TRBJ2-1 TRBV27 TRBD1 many CASRATGLNEQFF TGTGCCAGCAGGGCGACAGGGTTGAATGAGCAGTTCTTC
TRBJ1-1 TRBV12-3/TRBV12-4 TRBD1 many CASKLYYQGAEAFF TGTGCCAGCAAGTTATATTACCAGGGGGCCGAAGCTTTCTTT
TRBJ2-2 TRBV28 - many CASSLATTGELFF TGTGCCAGCAGTTTAGCGACAACCGGGGAGCTGTTTTTT
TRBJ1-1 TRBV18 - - CASSPSYASNTEAFF TGTGCCAGCTCACCTAGCTACGCTTCGAACACTGAAGCTTTCTTT
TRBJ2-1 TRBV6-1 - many CASTRDQIVQFF TGTGCCAGCACGCGGGACCAGATTGTGCAGTTCTTC
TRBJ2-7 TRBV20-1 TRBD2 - CSARDPRTSEAYEQYF TGCAGTGCTAGAGATCCGAGGACTAGCGAGGCCTACGAGCAGTACTTC
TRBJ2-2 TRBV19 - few CASSIRANTGELFF TGTGCCAGTAGTATCCGGGCCAACACCGGGGAGCTGTTTTTT
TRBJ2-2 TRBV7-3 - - CASSLVSFAGELFF TGTGCCAGCAGCTTAGTTAGTTTTGCCGGGGAGCTGTTTTTT
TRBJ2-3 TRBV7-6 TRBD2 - CASSLYAGGTDTQYF TGTGCCAGCAGCTTATATGCGGGAGGGACAGATACGCAGTATTTT
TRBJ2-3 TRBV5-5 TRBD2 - CASSLGAVEREDGDTQYF TGTGCCAGCAGCTTGGGGGCCGTCGAACGGGAGGACGGAGATACGCAGTATTTT
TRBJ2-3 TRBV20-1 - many CSARSGGRPSTDTQYF TGCAGTGCTAGATCTGGTGGGAGACCAAGCACAGATACGCAGTATTTT
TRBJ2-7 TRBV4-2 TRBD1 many CASSQSQGTGVGEQYF TGTGCCAGCAGCCAAAGCCAAGGGACAGGGGTCGGCGAGCAGTACTTC
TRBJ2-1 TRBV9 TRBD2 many CASSGTSGRDNYNEQFF TGTGCCAGCAGCGGGACTAGCGGGAGGGACAACTACAATGAGCAGTTCTTC
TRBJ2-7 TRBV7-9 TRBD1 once CASSLDSGQGNYEQYF TGTGCCAGCAGCTTAGATTCGGGACAGGGTAACTACGAGCAGTACTTC
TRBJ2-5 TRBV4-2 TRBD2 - CASSPRLAGGQETQYF TGTGCCAGCAGCCCCCGACTAGCGGGAGGCCAAGAGACCCAGTACTTC
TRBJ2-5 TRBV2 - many CASSETARDLSQETQYF TGTGCCAGCAGTGAAACCGCGAGGGACTTAAGTCAAGAGACCCAGTACTTC
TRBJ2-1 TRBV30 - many CAWSVERTTHSYNEQFF TGTGCCTGGAGTGTTGAGCGGACTACCCACTCCTACAATGAGCAGTTCTTC
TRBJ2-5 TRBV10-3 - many CAIKGTSQETQYF TGTGCCATCAAGGGGACGAGCCAAGAGACCCAGTACTTC